This passage covers 16 T cell receptor beta chains from one sample sequenced in a study of blood T cell repertoires in COVID-19 (dated by TCRdb to about 2020). The method was the immunoSEQ multiplex PCR assay. Held by TCRdb, this immuneACCESS table contains in-frame sequences only and omits some clones. Under half of the omission traces to an unresolved V gene where checked; the cause of the rest is unknown. This sample comprises over 120,000 clones, around 90% of them detected only once. Of the sample, less than 0.95% falls within the top ten clones. The sequenced material came from peripheral blood. All receptors derive from a woman aged 50 to 60 with acute or convalescent COVID-19.

CDR3 residues: CAWSPGTGNSPLHF. The CDR3 nucleotides read TGTGCCTGGAGTCCCGGGACAGGCAATTCACCCCTCCACTTT. This sequence joins TRBV30 and TRBJ1-6; 8 nucleotides match TRBD1. This CDR3 has 14 residues. V shed 2 bases, J shed 7 bases, and the junction held 4 bases outside the gene matches. Germline V CDR1 and CDR2: GTSNPN, SVGIG (reference sequence).

The CDR3 bases are TGCGCCAGCAGCTTGGTCCGAGGGACTAGCGGCACAGATACGCAGTATTTT. It codes for CASSLVRGTSGTDTQYF. J is TRBJ2-3 and V is TRBV5-1, with 10 bases aligning to TRBD2. V dropped 0 bases and J dropped 1; count of bases not matched to a gene: 5. The CDR3 contains 17 residues. Germline CDR1 and CDR2: SGHRS and YFSETQ. Complete variable domain (other parts from reference TRBV5-1 and TRBJ2-3): KAGVTQTPRYLIKTRGQQVTLSCSPISGHRSVSWYQQTPGQGLQFLFEYFSETQRNKGNFPGRFSGRQFSNSRSEMNVSTLELGDSALYLCASSLVRGTSGTDTQYFGPGTRLTVL.

V gene TRBV10-3 combines with J gene TRBJ2-1; TRBD2 might be the D (6 bases). Looked up from germline, CDR1 is ENHRY and CDR2 is SYGVKD. V was clipped by 10 bases and J by 4 bases, with 14 bases between them. CDR3 length: 13 amino acids. DNA for the CDR3: TGTGCCACCCAGACGGGAGCTTACAATGAGCAGTTCTTC. It is translated as CATQTGAYNEQFF.

The chain recombines TRBV9 with TRBJ1-2, with TRBD1 matching 8 bases. Germline loops: CDR1 SGDLS, CDR2 YYNGEE. This CDR3 spans 14 amino acids. V lost 3 bases to trimming and J lost 0 bases; unmatched junction nucleotides: 1. The CDR3 loop is CASSETGANYGYTF. Here the CDR3 DNA reads TGTGCCAGCAGCGAGACAGGGGCTAACTATGGCTACACCTTC.

This clone was seen just once. The chain employs TRBV13 and TRBJ1-2; 9 bases are a match to TRBD1. CDR1 PRHDT and CDR2 FYEKMQ come from the germline V gene (reference sequence). The CDR3 runs to 15 residues. J was trimmed by 4 bases and V by 1 base; bases with no gene match: 4. CDR3 DNA sequence: TGTGCCAGCAGCTTAGTTGACAGGGGGGCCTATGGCTACACCTTC. This translates into CASSLVDRGAYGYTF. The full variable domain, completed using reference TRBV13 and TRBJ1-2, is AAGVIQSPRHLIKEKRETATLKCYPIPRHDTVYWYQQGPGQDPQFLISFYEKMQSDKGSIPDRFSAQQFSDYHSELNMSSLELGDSALYFCASSLVDRGAYGYTFGSGTRLTVV.

The CDR3 DNA sequence: TGTGCCAGCAGTCCGGTCGGGGGAAGGGCCCAGCCCCAGCATTTT. Translation: CASSPVGGRAQPQHF. This sequence joins TRBV27 and TRBJ1-5; possibly TRBD1 for D (5 bases). In germline, CDR1 is MNHEY, CDR2 SMNVEV (reference sequence). Trimming took off 5 bases at V and 7 bases at J, with 18 bases between the two ends. There are 15 residues in the CDR3.

V is TRBV2 and J is TRBJ1-2; D might be TRBD1 (5 bases). The V gene's germline CDR1 is SNHLY and CDR2 FYNNEI. Trimming pared 8 bases from V and 4 bases from J, leaving 8 bases between. This CDR3 contains 11 residues. For the CDR3, the DNA is TGTGCCAGCCCCGGGGGCTATGGCTACACCTTC. Translating it yields CASPGGYGYTF.

Here the CDR3 reads CASSTSRRGRANSGANVLTF. CDR3 coding DNA: TGTGCCAGCAGTACCTCCCGGAGGGGACGGGCAAACTCTGGGGCCAACGTCCTGACTTTC. This chain links TRBV28 with TRBJ2-6, with D perhaps TRBD2 (6 bases). The CDR3 runs to 20 residues. The germline CDR1 and CDR2 sequences are MDHEN and SYDVKM. V was clipped by 5 bases and J by 0 bases, with 23 bases between them.

The CDR3 DNA is TGTGCCAGCAGTTTGGACAGGAGTACAGATACGCAGTATTTT. Translated, it gives CASSLDRSTDTQYF. This chain joins TRBV7-3 and TRBJ2-3, with TRBD1 matching over 7 bases. This CDR3 spans 14 amino acids. J lost 3 bases, V lost 6 bases, and 6 bases had no gene match. Germline loops: CDR1 SGHTA, CDR2 FQGTGA. The variable domain in full, with the rest retrieved from reference TRBV7-3 and TRBJ2-3, is GAGVSQTPSNKVTEKGKYVELRCDPISGHTALYWYRQSLGQGPEFLIYFQGTGAADDSGLPNDRFFAVRPEGSVSTLKIQRTERGDSAVYLCASSLDRSTDTQYFGPGTRLTVL.

This clone was counted a single time. V is TRBV11-2 and J is TRBJ2-1, with 10 bases matching TRBD2. Germline trimming cut 5 bases from V and 8 bases from J; bases unmatched to any gene: 12. Per germline, CDR1 SGHAT and CDR2 FQNNGV. CDR3 length: 16 residues. The CDR3 sequence is CASSELGGTSVDEQFF. The CDR3 nucleotides are TGTGCCAGCAGCGAACTTGGCGGGACTAGCGTCGATGAGCAGTTCTTC.

The chain recombines TRBV6-4 with TRBJ1-6; TRBD1 agrees at 8 bases. V lost 4 bases and J lost 5; bases outside the gene matches: 1. Germline V gene lookup returns CDR1 MRHNA and CDR2 SNTAGT. The CDR3 runs 14 residues. This chain's CDR3 is CASSAGQDNSPLHF. In nucleotides, the CDR3 is TGTGCCAGCAGTGCGGGACAGGATAATTCACCCCTCCACTTT.

The J gene is TRBJ2-7, the V gene TRBV5-6; D possibly corresponds to TRBD1 (5 bases). This CDR3 is built from 18 residues. The germline CDR1 and CDR2 sequences are SGHDT and YYEEEE. V dropped 4 bases and J dropped 6 bases, with 29 bases sitting between them. The CDR3 protein is CASSPRRIQAVGTLEQYF. DNA of the CDR3: TGTGCCAGCAGCCCCCGACGAATACAGGCCGTGGGAACCCTCGAGCAGTACTTC. Combining the CDR3 with reference TRBV5-6 and TRBJ2-7 gives the whole variable domain DAGVTQSPTHLIKTRGQQVTLRCSPKSGHDTVSWYQQALGQGPQFIFQYYEEEERQRGNFPDRFSGHQFPNYSSELNVNALLLGDSALYLCASSPRRIQAVGTLEQYFGPGTRLTVT.

The V and J genes are TRBV18 and TRBJ1-1; D is undetermined. The CDR3 is 15 residues long. V shed 0 bases and J shed 4 bases, with 12 bases lying between them. Germline V CDR1 and CDR2: KGHSH, LQKENI. The CDR3 here is CASSPPRGMGTEAFF. CDR3 sequence (DNA): TGTGCCAGCTCACCACCTCGCGGTATGGGCACTGAAGCTTTCTTT. The full variable domain, in which reference TRBV18 and TRBJ1-1 provide the parts outside the CDR3, is NAGVMQNPRHLVRRRGQEARLRCSPMKGHSHVYWYRQLPEEGLKFMVYLQKENIIDESGMPKERFSAEFPKEGPSILRIQQVVRGDSAAYFCASSPPRGMGTEAFFGQGTRLTVV.

The chain employs TRBV4-2 and TRBJ2-1; 9 positions match TRBD2. This CDR3 is 17 amino acids long. The germline gives CDR1 LGHNA, CDR2 YNFKEQ. Losses at the gene ends were 0 bases for V and 6 bases for J; bases not matched to a gene: 9. The CDR3 sequence: CASSQDLRGGASNEQFF. The CDR3 DNA reads TGTGCCAGCAGCCAAGATCTCCGCGGGGGGGCCTCCAATGAGCAGTTCTTC.

The chain carries TRBV6-4 and TRBJ2-3; D may be TRBD2 (6 bases). The CDR3 has 15 amino acids. The V end was cut by 3 bases, the J end by 2 bases, with 12 bases between. Germline V gene data show CDR1 as MRHNA and CDR2 as SNTAGT. In nucleotides, the CDR3 is TGTGCCAGCAGTGAGGTAGCGGAGACCACAGATACGCAGTATTTT. Translation: CASSEVAETTDTQYF.

The gene calls are TRBV9 and TRBJ2-7; 10 bases match TRBD2. V lost 1 base to trimming and J lost 4 bases; unmatched junction nucleotides: 11. This CDR3 contains 17 residues. The germline gives CDR1 SGDLS, CDR2 YYNGEE. The chain's CDR3 is CASSVSSGGGVKYEQYF. CDR3 DNA: TGTGCCAGCAGCGTATCGAGCGGGGGGGGAGTCAAGTACGAGCAGTACTTC.